This note documents a single TCR beta chain sequence. The data were produced by immunoSEQ multiplex PCR, yet TCRdb's version contains in-frame clones alone and is incomplete. The table has tens of thousands of clones, approximately 85% seen once; the top ten hold 4% to 5.5%. The sample originates from a study of blood T cell repertoires in COVID-19. The overall study: PBMCs, B-cell-depleted T cells, or T cells provided the cDNA or gDNA that made up the material.

Germline V gene sequence: CDR1 GTSNPN, CDR2 SVGIG (reference sequence). The CDR3 totals 16 residues. Trimming pared 4 bases from V and 2 bases from J, leaving 18 bases between. The source material was peripheral blood. This receptor was taken from an elderly man with acute or convalescent COVID-19. The J gene is TRBJ1-3, the V gene TRBV30; tentative D call: TRBD1 (5 bases). The CDR3 sequence is CAWTFGGTSAGNTIYF. CDR3 in DNA: TGTGCCTGGACCTTCGGGGGAACCTCTGCTGGAAACACCATATATTTT.